Sequencing of this T cell receptor beta chain was carried out in a study of blood T cell repertoires in COVID-19. Study in general: Acute-phase and convalescent COVID-19 samples originated in the United States, Italy and Spain. In each case, the material was cDNA or gDNA derived from T cells, B-cell-depleted T cells, or PBMCs.

The CDR3 extends over 14 amino acids. The V end was cut by 0 bases, the J end by 4 bases, with 10 bases between. Germline V lookup: CDR1 GTSNPN, CDR2 SVGIG (reference sequence). Authors' methods: Amplification with reference gene primers provided the estimates of nucleated cell counts. Data came from immunoSEQ multiplex PCR; TCRdb stores just in-frame clones and leaves some out. That table furnishes V, J and clone size, whereas the DNA furnished D and trimming. The sample has 400,000 to 450,000 clones, around 89% seen once. Enrolment of Seattle patients took place during active infection, and they were followed longitudinally.

The sequence came from a woman aged 50 to 60 with COVID-19, enrolled during active disease. Sequenced input: peripheral blood. This rearrangement joins TRBV30 to TRBJ1-3; D perhaps matches TRBD1 (6 bases). CDR3 DNA sequence: TGTGCCTGGAGTGTACAGGGAGCGGGAAACACCATATATTTT. It yields the protein CAWSVQGAGNTIYF.